This T cell receptor beta chain comes out of a study of control samples from healthy donors and cancer patients. Germline V CDR1 and CDR2: LGHDT, YNNKEL (reference sequence). The CDR3 has 16 residues. The V and J ends lost 5 bases and 1 base respectively, with 16 bases between them. Clones were sequenced by immunoSEQ multiplex PCR, and TCRdb holds only the in-frame ones, with some missing. In the table there are about 130,000 clones, roughly 87% of which are singletons. This TCR was recovered from a man younger than 35 in good health. The chain is built from TRBV3-1 (or the pseudogene TRBV3-2) and TRBJ2-3; perhaps TRBD2 as D (6 bases). The sample consisted of blood. CDR3 sequence reads: CASSEVGREGTDTQYF. The CDR3 nucleotides are TGTGCCAGCAGCGAGGTCGGCAGGGAGGGCACAGATACGCAGTATTTT.